Described below is a single TCR beta chain sequence and its context. The antigen remains unidentified. These data are taken from a study of shared clonotypes between healthy human individuals. General study findings and limits: A reduction in generation probabilities was seen for non-shared clonotypes relative to those shared by all four donors.

Genomic DNA of every subset was divided equally among multiple immunoSEQ plates. The data were produced by immunoSEQ multiplex PCR, yet TCRdb's version contains in-frame clones alone and is incomplete. Of roughly 2,500,000 clones in the sample, 80% to 95% were seen once. CDR3 length equals 11 residues. The V gene's germline CDR1 is DFQATT and CDR2 SNEGSKA (reference sequence). V was cut by 4 bases and J by 1 base, with 2 bases left in between. What was sequenced was naive CD4+ T cells from PBMCs. Stated subset: CD45RA+ positively selected. This receptor was identified in a man aged 18 to 30 in good health. Some clones in this sample may be carry-over from other donors' samples. The chain joins TRBV20-1 to TRBJ1-5, with D hard to call. The DNA for the CDR3 is TGCAGTGCTACCAGCAATCAGCCCCAGCATTTT. This codes for CSATSNQPQHF.